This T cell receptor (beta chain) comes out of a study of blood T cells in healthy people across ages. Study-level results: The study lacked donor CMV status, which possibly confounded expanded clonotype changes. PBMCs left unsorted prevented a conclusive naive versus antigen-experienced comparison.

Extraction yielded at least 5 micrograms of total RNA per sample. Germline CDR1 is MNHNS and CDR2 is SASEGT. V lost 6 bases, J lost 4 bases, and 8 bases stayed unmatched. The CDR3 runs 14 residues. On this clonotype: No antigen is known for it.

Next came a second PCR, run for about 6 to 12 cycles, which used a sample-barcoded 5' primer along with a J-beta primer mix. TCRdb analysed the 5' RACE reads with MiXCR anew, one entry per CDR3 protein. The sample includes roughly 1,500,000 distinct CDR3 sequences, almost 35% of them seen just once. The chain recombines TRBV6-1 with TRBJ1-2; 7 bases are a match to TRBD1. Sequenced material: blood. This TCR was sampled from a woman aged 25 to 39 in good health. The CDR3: CASRNRGGVYGYTF. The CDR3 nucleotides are TGTGCCAGCAGGAACAGGGGAGGAGTCTATGGCTACACCTTC.